This TCR beta chain originates from a study of regulatory T cells in long-lasting Graves disease. Study-wide results and limits: With persistent disease, TRBV28, TRBJ1-2 and TRBJ2-5 were the favored segments.

With 3 bases removed from V and 4 bases from J, the gap between germline ends came to 13 bases. The CDR3 spans 14 residues. Germline V gene lookup returns CDR1 SGHRS and CDR2 YFSETQ. Time point: newly diagnosed GD, antithyroid drugs for less than 3 months. With RNA extracted from PBMCs as input, the TCR library was made. Arm-PCR with iRepertoire HTBI primers amplified the CDR3 regions for these TCR beta libraries. Using its own MiXCR run on the multiplex PCR reads, TCRdb lists one record per CDR3 protein. Of 400,000 to 550,000 distinct CDR3 sequences in the sample, around 17% were seen once. This clonotype was counted many times. Its target is not known. A further study also used this sample, focusing on T cells in Graves' hyperthyroidism and ophthalmopathy. From that paper: HTBI primers drove first-round RT-PCR of the TCR CDR3.

This TCR came from a young woman with Graves disease. The sequencing here drew on peripheral blood mononuclear cells (PBMCs), taken at new diagnosis, from a patient treated with antithyroid drugs. The gene calls are TRBV5-1 and TRBJ1-1; weak D call: TRBD1 (5 bases). As DNA, the CDR3 is TGCGCCAGCAGCTCAAATTCGGGGGTCACTGAAGCTTTCTTT. This gives the protein CASSSNSGVTEAFF.